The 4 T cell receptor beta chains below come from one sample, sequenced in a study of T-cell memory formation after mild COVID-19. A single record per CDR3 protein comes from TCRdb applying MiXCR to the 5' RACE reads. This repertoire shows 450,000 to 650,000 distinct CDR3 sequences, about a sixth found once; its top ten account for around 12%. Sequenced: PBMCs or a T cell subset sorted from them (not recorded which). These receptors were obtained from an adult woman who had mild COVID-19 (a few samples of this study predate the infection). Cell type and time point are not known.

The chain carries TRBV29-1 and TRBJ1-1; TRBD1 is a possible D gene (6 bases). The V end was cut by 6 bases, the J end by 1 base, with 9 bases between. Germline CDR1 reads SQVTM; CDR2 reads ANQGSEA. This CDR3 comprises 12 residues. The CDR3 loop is CSVQGQNTEAFF. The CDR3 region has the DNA TGCAGCGTCCAGGGGCAGAACACTGAAGCTTTCTTT.

The DNA for the CDR3 is TGCGCCAGCAGCTCCAGTGGGGGAAGCACTGAAGCTTTCTTT. Translated, it gives CASSSSGGSTEAFF. V gene TRBV5-1 combines with J gene TRBJ1-1; the D gene is possibly TRBD1 (5 bases). With 3 bases removed from V and 4 bases from J, the gap between germline ends came to 13 bases. This CDR3 contains 14 residues. Germline assignment: CDR1 SGHRS and CDR2 YFSETQ.

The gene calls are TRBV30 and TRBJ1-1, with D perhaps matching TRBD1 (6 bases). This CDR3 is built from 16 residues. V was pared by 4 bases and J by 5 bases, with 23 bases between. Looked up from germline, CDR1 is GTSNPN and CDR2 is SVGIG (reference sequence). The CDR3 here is CAWTHSWGAPETEAFF. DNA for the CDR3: TGTGCCTGGACCCACTCTTGGGGGGCGCCGGAGACTGAAGCTTTCTTT.

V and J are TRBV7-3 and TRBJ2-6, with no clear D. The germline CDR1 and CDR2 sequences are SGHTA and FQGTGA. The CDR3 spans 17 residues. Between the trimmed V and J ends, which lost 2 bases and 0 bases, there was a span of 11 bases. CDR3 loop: CASSLRLLSSGANVLTF. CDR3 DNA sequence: TGTGCCAGCAGCTTACGGCTTCTAAGCTCTGGGGCCAACGTCCTGACTTTC.